This passage covers 30 T cell receptor beta chains from one sample sequenced in a study of T cell clonality in common variable immunodeficiency. TCRdb's copy holds only in-frame clones and misses some; the assay was immunoSEQ multiplex PCR. This sample shows about 52,000 clones and no singletons; more than 2% rests with the ten largest. The sample consisted of peripheral blood mononuclear cells. Every receptor here comes from a person between 18 and 75 years old in good health.

Worth noting for this clone: The sequenced fragment ends 3 residues before the CDR3 boundary, so the rest is inferred from the germline J gene. The chain couples TRBV7-9 to TRBJ2-7; D call uncertain. This CDR3 has 14 residues. From germline, CDR1 is SEHNR and CDR2 FQNEAQ (reference sequence). V was pared by 11 bases and J by 1 base, with 18 bases between. CDR3 sequence reads: CAAALGGGSYEQYF. Incomplete CDR3 DNA: TGTGCCGCCGCTTTAGGTGGCGGATCCTACGAG.

The sample holds many counts of this clone. Read sequence stops 3 residues before the CDR3 end, and the germline J gene provides the missing end. The V call is TRBV7-9, the J call TRBJ1-6; D uncertain. Germline assignment: CDR1 SEHNR and CDR2 FQNEAQ (reference sequence). The CDR3 consists of 12 residues. Trimming stripped 5 bases from V and 7 bases from J, with 6 bases between. The sequenced part of the CDR3 DNA is TGTGCCAGCAGCCTGAGCAATTCACCC. Residues: CASSLSNSP. The CDR3 reads in full as CASSLSNSPLHF.

This clone was detected a few times. The read gets to within 3 residues of the CDR3 end, and the germline J gene fills in the rest. The chain combines TRBV5-1 with TRBJ2-5; 9 bases are a match to TRBD1. Trimming cost V 4 bases and J 4 bases; bases outside gene matches: 5. CDR1 is SGHRS and CDR2 is YFSETQ in the germline V gene. The CDR3 runs to 14 residues. CDR3 sequence: CASSTRDRAETQYF. The sequenced part of the CDR3 DNA is TGCGCCAGCAGCACCCGGGACAGGGCAGAGACC.

In its sample, this clone was seen a few times. The CDR3 spells CASSLEPSQAAREQYF. Incomplete CDR3 DNA: TGTGCCAGCAGCTTAGAGCCTTCACAGGCTGCCCGCGAG. The chain carries TRBV7-6 and TRBJ2-7; the D gene is possibly TRBD1 (5 bases). The read comes to an end 3 residues before the CDR3 does, leaving the germline J gene to fill in the end. The CDR3 runs to 16 residues. From germline, CDR1 is SGHVS and CDR2 FNYEAQ. Trimming took 1 base from V and 6 from J, leaving 19 bases between them. Full variable domain (outside the CDR3, taken from reference TRBV7-6 and TRBJ2-7): GAGVSQSPRYKVTKRGQDVALRCDPISGHVSLYWYRQALGQGPEFLTYFNYEAQQDKSGLPNDRFSAERPEGSISTLTIQRTEQRDSAMYRCASSLEPSQAAREQYFGPGTRLTVT.

This clone was seen many times. The sequenced fragment ends 3 residues before the CDR3 boundary, so the rest is inferred from the germline J gene. This chain connects TRBV5-1 to TRBJ1-4, with a tentative D call TRBD1 (5 bases). Per the germline V gene, CDR1 is SGHRS and CDR2 is YFSETQ. Trimming removed 2 bases at V and 8 bases at J, with 16 bases between. The CDR3 extends over 15 amino acids. CDR3 DNA, as far as it was read: TGCGCCAGCAGCTTTCAAGCGGGGGGTTCGGAAAAA. As protein: CASSFQAGGSEK. The whole CDR3 is CASSFQAGGSEKLFF.

This clone appeared a few times. Sequencing ends 3 residues short of the CDR3 end; the germline J gene provides the rest. The chain is built from TRBV19 and TRBJ1-5; 7 nucleotides line up with TRBD1. The CDR3 is 16 residues long. J lost 5 bases, V lost 4 bases, and 11 bases had no gene match. Looked up from germline, CDR1 is LNHDA and CDR2 is SQIVND (reference sequence). CDR3 bases read: TGTGCCAGTAGTACGGGACAGCCCAAGGGATATCAGCCC. It translates to CASSTGQPKGYQP. In full, the CDR3 reads CASSTGQPKGYQPQHF. Drawing the rest from reference TRBV19 and TRBJ1-5, the complete variable domain is DGGITQSPKYLFRKEGQNVTLSCEQNLNHDAMYWYRQDPGQGLRLIYYSQIVNDFQKGDIAEGYSVSREKKESFPLTVTSAQKNPTAFYLCASSTGQPKGYQPQHFGDGTRLSIL.

There are many counts of this clone. The read ends 3 residues shy of where the CDR3 ends; the end is completed using the germline J gene. The J gene is TRBJ2-5, the V gene TRBV5-1; a possible D gene is TRBD1 (5 bases). The CDR3 is 14 residues long. Looked up from germline, CDR1 is SGHRS and CDR2 is YFSETQ. V gave up 0 bases and J gave up 2 bases, with 8 bases separating them. The CDR3 region is CASSLGQTQETQYF. The CDR3 DNA, read in part, is TGCGCCAGCAGCTTGGGACAGACTCAAGAGACC.

This clone was detected ten times or more. The CDR3 extends 3 residues past the end of the read, so its final part is completed from the germline J gene. The chain employs TRBV30 and TRBJ1-2; D gene unclear. Deletions cut 0 bases from V and 7 bases from J, with 6 bases between. Germline CDR1 and CDR2: GTSNPN and SVGIG (reference sequence). CDR3 length: 11 residues. The CDR3 loop is CAWSVQFGYTF. CDR3 DNA, as far as it was read: TGTGCCTGGAGTGTACAGTTTGGC.

With regard to this clone: The junction and the germline gene differ at one end; a read error may be behind it. The read gets to within 3 residues of the CDR3 end, and the germline J gene fills in the rest. This sample also contains other DNA sequences that code for the same CDR3. The V and J genes are TRBV6-1 and TRBJ1-3, with a possible D match to TRBD1 (5 bases). CDR1 is MNHNS, CDR2 SASEGT, per germline. The CDR3 is made up of 15 amino acids. The CDR3 here is CASSEWRGTGNTIYF. The DNA read from the CDR3 is TGTGCCAGCAGTGAATGGAGGGGTACTGGAAACACA.

This clone was seen many times. The CDR3 goes on 3 residues after the read ends, and that part is filled in from the germline J gene. The gene calls are TRBV13 and TRBJ2-7; a possible D gene is TRBD1 (6 bases). The CDR3 is made up of 13 amino acids. V lost 6 bases to trimming and J lost 5 bases, with 14 bases between them. Looked up from germline, CDR1 is PRHDT and CDR2 is FYEKMQ (reference sequence). Incomplete CDR3 DNA: TGTGCCAGCAGTCCGCCAGGGGACCACGAG. Amino acid sequence: CASSPPGDHE. The whole CDR3 sequence is CASSPPGDHEQYF.

This clone was recorded at least ten times. The read terminates 3 residues ahead of where the CDR3 ends, so the germline J gene completes it. The rearrangement joins TRBV5-4 to TRBJ2-5; D possibly corresponds to TRBD1 (6 bases). Trimming stripped 4 bases from V and 5 bases from J, with 18 bases between. CDR3 length: 15 residues. CDR1 SGHNT and CDR2 YYREEE come from the germline V gene (reference sequence). The DNA read from the CDR3 is TGTGCCAGCAGCCGGGACACCGAAAGGGGGGAGACC. The encoded protein is CASSRDTERGET. The entire CDR3 reads CASSRDTERGETQYF.

Relative to its sample, this clone is medium-sized. With the read ending 3 residues before the CDR3 end, the germline J gene is used to fill in that end. The genes are TRBV30 and TRBJ2-2; 8 nucleotides agree with TRBD2. J lost 3 bases, V lost 4 bases, and 10 bases had no gene match. Germline V gene data show CDR1 as GTSNPN and CDR2 as SVGIG (reference sequence). The CDR3 is made up of 16 amino acids. The CDR3 here is CAWKGRGAGDTGELFF. The CDR3 bases that were read are TGTGCCTGGAAAGGGCGGGGGGCCGGGGACACCGGGGAG. The whole variable domain, filled in from reference TRBV30 and TRBJ2-2, reads SQTIHQWPATLVQPVGSPLSLECTVEGTSNPNLYWYRQAAGRGLQLLFYSVGIGQISSEVPQNLSASRPQDRQFILSSKKLLLSDSGFYLCAWKGRGAGDTGELFFGEGSRLTVL.

Many counts were recorded for this clone. The CDR3 goes on 3 residues after the read ends, and that part is filled in from the germline J gene. V usage is TRBV2 and J usage is TRBJ2-1, with a possible D match to TRBD2 (6 bases). CDR1 and CDR2 from the germline V gene are SNHLY and FYNNEI. This CDR3 is 14 amino acids long. The V gene lost 6 bases and the J gene lost 4 bases, with 13 bases spanning the gap. The CDR3 sequence: CASSRDSHYNEQFF. The sequenced part of the CDR3 DNA is TGTGCCAGCAGCCGGGACTCTCATTACAATGAG.

This clone was counted many times. From the germline J gene comes the end of the CDR3, since the read stops 3 residues before it. The rearrangement joins TRBV19 to TRBJ1-2, with 7 bases matching TRBD1. Germline V CDR1 and CDR2: LNHDA, SQIVND (reference sequence). Germline trimming cut 4 bases from V and 4 bases from J; bases unmatched to any gene: 6. This CDR3 spans 14 amino acids. CDR3: CASSNDRAAYGYTF. Incomplete CDR3 DNA: TGTGCCAGTAGTAACGACAGGGCGGCCTATGGC.

This clone was counted ten times or more. The sequenced fragment ends 3 residues before the CDR3 boundary, so the rest is inferred from the germline J gene. The rearrangement links TRBV20-1 to TRBJ1-5, with TRBD1 matching over 8 bases. Trimming cost V 7 bases and J 0 bases; bases outside gene matches: 2. CDR3 length: 13 residues. CDR1 and CDR2 (germline): DFQATT, SNEGSKA (reference sequence). The DNA read from the CDR3 is TGCAGTGGACAGGGGAATAGCAATCAGCCC. It yields the protein CSGQGNSNQP. The whole CDR3 is CSGQGNSNQPQHF.

This clone has a count of ten or more. Read sequence stops 3 residues before the CDR3 end, and the germline J gene provides the missing end. The chain couples TRBV6-2 or TRBV6-3 to TRBJ2-2, with 7 nucleotides matching TRBD1. This CDR3 has 15 amino acids. The V gene end was trimmed by 5 bases and the J gene end by 0 bases; junction bases not matched to a gene: 3. CDR1 and CDR2 from the germline V gene are MNHEY and SVGEGT. CDR3 amino acids: CASSAQGANTGELFF. The CDR3 bases that were read are TGTGCCAGCAGTGCTCAGGGGGCGAACACCGGGGAG.

Many counts were recorded for this clone. The DNA ends 3 residues before the CDR3 does, and the rest of the CDR3 is filled in from the germline J gene. The rearrangement joins TRBV7-3 to TRBJ2-7; 7 nucleotides line up with TRBD2. Germline V gene lookup returns CDR1 SGHTA and CDR2 FQGTGA. The ends lost 3 bases at V and 4 bases at J; junction bases unmatched: 9. This CDR3 is 15 amino acids long. The CDR3 bases that were read are TGTGCCAGCAGCTTTCACGCCGGGACTACATACGAG. Its translation is CASSFHAGTTYE. Given in full, the CDR3 is CASSFHAGTTYEQYF.

This clone was observed many times. The read stops 3 residues short of the end of the CDR3; the missing end is completed from the germline J gene. The chain couples TRBV6-2 or TRBV6-3 to TRBJ2-3; D uncertain. The germline V gene has CDR1 MNHEY and CDR2 SVGEGT. This CDR3 is built from 15 residues. With 5 bases removed from V and 0 bases from J, the gap between germline ends came to 12 bases. CDR3 sequence reads: CASSPYALSTDTQYF. The covered CDR3 bases are TGTGCCAGCAGTCCCTACGCCCTAAGCACAGATACG.

This clone has ten or more counts. The CDR3 end falls 3 residues outside the read, so it is completed with the germline J gene. The chain employs TRBV9 and TRBJ2-1, with 13 bases fitting TRBD2. V was clipped by 4 bases and J by 9 bases; unmatched bases: 7. CDR1 and CDR2 from the germline V gene are SGDLS and YYNGEE. CDR3 size: 15 residues. The CDR3 sequence is CASSPRLAGGAEQFF. Partial CDR3 DNA: TGTGCCAGCAGCCCCAGACTAGCGGGAGGCGCTGAG.

At least ten counts were recorded for this clone. Coverage ceases 3 residues before the CDR3 finishes, and the germline J gene fills in the end. The chain combines TRBV18 with TRBJ2-7; 11 bases align to TRBD1. The CDR3 sequence is 15 residues long. V lost 6 bases and J lost 3; bases outside the gene matches: 7. The V gene's germline CDR1 is KGHSH and CDR2 LQKENI. The CDR3 DNA, read in part, is TGTGCCAGCTCCCCGGGACAGGGGGGGGGCTACGAG. This encodes CASSPGQGGGYE. The whole CDR3 protein is CASSPGQGGGYEQYF.

Ten or more counts support this clone. With the read ending 3 residues before the CDR3 end, the germline J gene is used to fill in that end. This chain joins TRBV5-1 and TRBJ1-6; TRBD1 might be the D (6 bases). The germline V gene encodes CDR1 SGHRS and CDR2 YFSETQ. CDR3 length: 16 residues. Trimming took 2 bases from V and 8 from J, leaving 17 bases between them. CDR3 DNA (partial): TGCGCCAGCAGCTTTTCAGGACAGCCTTCGGATTCACCC. Translation gives CASSFSGQPSDSP. The entire CDR3 protein reads CASSFSGQPSDSPLHF. The full variable domain, with the rest looked up from reference TRBV5-1 and TRBJ1-6, is KAGVTQTPRYLIKTRGQQVTLSCSPISGHRSVSWYQQTPGQGLQFLFEYFSETQRNKGNFPGRFSGRQFSNSRSEMNVSTLELGDSALYLCASSFSGQPSDSPLHFGNGTRLTVT.

This clone is medium-sized by share. The read is 3 residues too short to cover the CDR3 end, so that end is filled in from the germline J gene. The rearrangement joins TRBV12-3 or TRBV12-4 to TRBJ1-2; 10 nucleotides align to TRBD1. This CDR3 has 19 residues. The J segment lost 3 bases and the V segment lost 3 bases, leaving 16 bases of the junction unmatched. The CDR3 sequence is CASSFLYRDRGRRDYGYTF. The CDR3 DNA, read in part, is TGTGCCAGCAGTTTTTTGTACCGGGACAGGGGACGCCGCGACTATGGC.

This clone was seen only a few times. Read coverage stops 3 residues before the CDR3 terminus; the germline J gene supplies the remainder. The chain joins TRBV2 to TRBJ2-7, with D possibly being TRBD1 (5 bases). This CDR3 is built from 15 residues. V was pared by 6 bases and J by 2 bases, with 17 bases between. Germline values: CDR1 SNHLY, CDR2 FYNNEI. CDR3 in amino acids: CASRGTGDATYEQYF. The sequenced part of the CDR3 DNA is TGTGCCAGCAGAGGAACAGGTGACGCTACCTACGAG.

This clone was seen many times. Read sequence stops 3 residues before the CDR3 end, and the germline J gene provides the missing end. The chain is built from TRBV5-1 and TRBJ2-3; 7 nucleotides align to TRBD1. Germline CDR1 SGHRS, CDR2 YFSETQ. The CDR3 has 15 amino acids. CDR3 bases read: TGCGCCAGCAGCCTTAACCCAGGGGGACAAGAGACG. It codes for CASSLNPGGQET. The complete CDR3 sequence is CASSLNPGGQETQYF.

This clone was seen repeatedly, ten times or more. The CDR3 is cut off 3 residues early in the read; its end comes from the germline J gene. The genes are TRBV5-4 and TRBJ2-2, with TRBD1 identical over 7 bases. The junction had 10 bases not matched to a gene; V was cut back by 10 bases and J by 7 bases. The CDR3 is 13 amino acids. Germline V gene sequence: CDR1 SGHNT, CDR2 YYREEE (reference sequence). CDR3: CAFWRQGIGELFF. The CDR3 bases that were read are TGTGCCTTTTGGAGACAGGGCATCGGGGAG.

This clone was seen repeatedly, ten times or more. The CDR3 goes on 3 residues after the read ends, and that part is filled in from the germline J gene. The rearrangement joins TRBV7-3 to TRBJ2-2; 10 bases match TRBD1. The CDR3 runs 14 residues. Germline V gives CDR1 SGHTA, CDR2 FQGTGA. Trimming at V came to 3 bases and at J to 6 bases, leaving 1 base not matched to a gene. The CDR3 here is CASSLDRGSGELFF. The CDR3 bases that were read are TGTGCCAGCAGCTTGGACAGGGGGTCCGGGGAG.

The sample holds a few counts of this clone. The missing CDR3 end, 3 residues past where the read stops, is filled in from the germline J gene. The chain carries TRBV11-3 and TRBJ2-1; 7 bases match TRBD2. This CDR3 spans 15 amino acids. Germline V gives CDR1 SGHNT, CDR2 YENEEA. The ends lost 5 bases at V and 7 bases at J; junction bases unmatched: 11. Incomplete CDR3 DNA: TGTGCCAGCAGCCCGCGGGGCGGGAGCTGGAATGAG. As protein: CASSPRGGSWNE. The whole CDR3 reads CASSPRGGSWNEQFF.

This clone was counted many times. Different DNA sequences within this sample yield the same CDR3. The covered CDR3 bases are TGTGCCAGCAGTGAGGATCCTTCGGGTAATCAGCCC. The encoded protein is CASSEDPSGNQP. The CDR3 in full is CASSEDPSGNQPQHF. V gene TRBV6-1 combines with J gene TRBJ1-5; D remains unclear. The read is 3 residues too short to cover the CDR3 end, so that end is filled in from the germline J gene. CDR3 length: 15 residues. The germline V gene has CDR1 MNHNS and CDR2 SASEGT. Trimming shortened V by 3 bases and J by 4 bases, and 13 bases separated the two germline ends.

This clone was seen at least ten times. The CDR3 is cut off 3 residues early in the read; its end comes from the germline J gene. The J gene is TRBJ2-2, the V gene TRBV7-2; 8 bases are shared with TRBD2. Looked up from germline, CDR1 is SGHTA and CDR2 is FQGNSA. The CDR3 loop spans 16 amino acids. CDR3 sequence reads: CASRLAPTSGTGELFF. The part of the CDR3 DNA that was read is TGTGCAAGTCGCTTAGCCCCTACTAGCGGCACCGGGGAG. Drawing the rest from reference TRBV7-2 and TRBJ2-2, the complete variable domain is GAGVSQSPSNKVTEKGKDVELRCDPISGHTALYWYRQSLGQGLEFLIYFQGNSAPDKSGLPSDRFSAERTGGSVSTLTIQRTQQEDSAVYLCASRLAPTSGTGELFFGEGSRLTVL.

This clone was seen repeatedly, ten times or more. The sequenced fragment ends 3 residues before the CDR3 boundary, so the rest is inferred from the germline J gene. The V gene is TRBV30, the J gene TRBJ2-1; 13 bases align to TRBD2. The germline CDR1 and CDR2 sequences are GTSNPN and SVGIG (reference sequence). CDR3 length equals 17 residues. Trimming at V came to 4 bases and at J to 2 bases, leaving 8 bases not matched to a gene. Incomplete CDR3 DNA: TGTGCCTGGATCGTTGGCACTAGCGGGGGGGCCTACAATGAG. This sequence encodes CAWIVGTSGGAYNE. The whole CDR3 is CAWIVGTSGGAYNEQFF.